The entry below describes one TCR beta chain. The target antigen is unknown. TCR cDNA, made by 5'RACE template switching, carried an added universal primer site and UMIs. TCRdb processed the 5' RACE reads anew with MiXCR; each CDR3 protein has one entry. The profile covers about 330,000 distinct CDR3 sequences, with 7% to 9% appearing a single time and approximately 16% taken by the ten largest. The source of the sample is a study of T cells after yellow fever vaccination. Study-level background: Those fractions that held only low numbers of cells were prepared using the SMART-Seq v4 Ultra Low Input RNA kit.

V was cut by 5 bases and J by 3 bases, with 17 bases left in between. The CDR3 is 15 residues long. Germline V gene sequence: CDR1 SGHVS, CDR2 FNYEAQ. General study points: Abundant contaminating clonotypes from the bulk population could appear in FACS-sorted repertoires.

This receptor was obtained from a man aged 18 to 29 who received the YFV17D yellow fever vaccine. The chain has TRBV7-6 and TRBJ2-7; D might be TRBD1 (5 bases). The sequences come from PBMCs, collected roughly 47 days after the first yellow fever vaccination. This CDR3 reads CASSPARQGVYEQYF. CDR3 in DNA: TGTGCCAGCAGCCCAGCTCGGCAGGGCGTCTACGAGCAGTACTTC.